The subject of this entry is one T cell receptor beta chain. The CDR3 runs to 14 residues. Germline V CDR1 and CDR2: SGDLS, YYNGEE. V shed 5 bases and J shed 0 bases, with 11 bases lying between them. The data derive from a study of blood T cell repertoires in COVID-19. Study-wide background: Two negative PCRs, clearance, or symptom resolution were required of recovered Cohort 3 donors. Specimens from acute and convalescent COVID-19 originated in the United States, Italy and Spain. The analysed material was cDNA or gDNA that came from T cells, B-cell-depleted T cells, or PBMCs.

Profiled with immunoSEQ multiplex PCR; TCRdb holds only in-frame clones, not every one. The data contain under 200,000 clones, about 86% of them singletons. The TCR comes from a woman aged 40 to 50 in a cohort exposed to, infected with or recovered from COVID-19 (not recorded which). The sample taken for sequencing was PBMCs or T cells enriched from blood (not recorded which). V and J are TRBV9 and TRBJ1-1; no reliable D call. This CDR3 is CASRSTDLNTEAFF. The CDR3 bases are TGTGCCAGCAGGTCGACTGATTTGAACACTGAAGCTTTCTTT.